These 26 T cell receptor beta chains were all obtained from the same sample, sequenced in a study of T cells in Graves' hyperthyroidism and ophthalmopathy. Amplified regions were TCR beta CDR3 sequences from RNA transcripts. During a first-round RT-PCR of the TCR CDR3, the HTBI primer set was used. Via MiXCR, TCRdb re-called the multiplex PCR reads, giving one row per CDR3 protein. The profile shows some 800,000 distinct CDR3 sequences, roughly 40% of them singletons. The sample comprised blood. These receptors were collected from a man aged 18 to 30 with Graves' hyperthyroidism.

The chain links TRBV15 to TRBJ1-3, with D perhaps matching TRBD1 (5 bases). The CDR3 has 16 amino acids. Trimming took off 3 bases at V and 0 bases at J, with 12 bases between the two ends. The V gene's germline CDR1 is LNHNV and CDR2 YYDKDF (reference sequence). For the CDR3, the DNA is TGTGCCACCAGCAGCCAAGAAACAGGCTCTGGAAACACCATATATTTT. Its translation: CATSSQETGSGNTIYF.

This clonotype has at least ten counts. The chain joins TRBV9 to TRBJ2-5, with a possible D match to TRBD2 (5 bases). CDR1 and CDR2 from the germline V gene are SGDLS and YYNGEE. V lost 3 bases, J lost 5 bases, and 14 bases lay in between. This CDR3 comprises 14 residues. CDR3: CASSAGVPRETQYF. CDR3 in DNA: TGTGCCAGCAGCGCCGGGGTTCCTCGCGAGACCCAGTACTTC.

This clonotype was observed at least ten times. The chain recombines TRBV20-1 with TRBJ1-1; 7 positions agree with TRBD1. After removal of 5 bases from V and 6 bases from J, the junction contained 6 bases not matched to a gene. The CDR3 runs to 12 residues. CDR1 is DFQATT and CDR2 is SNEGSKA in the germline V gene (reference sequence). CDR3 region: CSADRDVSEAFF. CDR3 nucleotides: TGCAGTGCTGACAGGGACGTATCTGAAGCTTTCTTT.

This clonotype was counted ten times or more. The V call is TRBV12-3 or TRBV12-4, the J call TRBJ1-2, with D maybe TRBD1 (5 bases). The V and J ends lost 8 bases and 7 bases respectively, with 11 bases between them. The CDR3 covers 11 residues. CDR3 nucleotides: TGTGCCAGCCAAGCAGGGAGTGGCTACACCTTC. This gives the protein CASQAGSGYTF.

Concerning this clonotype: Compared with germline, one end of the junction differs, possibly owing to a read error. This chain links TRBV9 with TRBJ1-1; D perhaps matches TRBD1 (5 bases). Germline V gives CDR1 SGDLS, CDR2 YYNGEE. The CDR3 has 16 residues. The CDR3 DNA sequence: TGCGCCAGCAGCTTGAGCCCGGGACGGCGGACCACTGAAGCTTTCTTT. Protein product: CASSLSPGRRTTEAFF.

The chain recombines TRBV3-1 with TRBJ2-6; D may be TRBD2 (6 bases). The CDR3 has 16 amino acids. Per germline, CDR1 LGHDT and CDR2 YNNKEL (reference sequence). V was trimmed by 1 base and J by 3 bases, leaving 10 bases between them. CDR3 DNA sequence: TGTGCCAGCAGCCAAGTCGGGGGTTTTGGGGCCAACGTCCTGACTTTC. Protein product: CASSQVGGFGANVLTF.

The V and J genes are TRBV15 and TRBJ1-1; the D is unclear. In germline, CDR1 is LNHNV, CDR2 YYDKDF (reference sequence). The CDR3 contains 11 residues. The CDR3 here is CAPRESTEAFF. CDR3 DNA sequence: TGTGCTCCCCGCGAGAGCACTGAAGCTTTCTTT.

The sample holds many counts of this clonotype. The chain recombines TRBV4-1 with TRBJ1-1; no clear D. CDR3 length: 13 residues. Trimming removed 1 base from V and 1 base from J, with 4 bases in between. CDR1 is MGHRA, CDR2 YSYEKL, per germline. CDR3 protein: CASSQVANTEAFF. For the CDR3, the DNA is TGCGCCAGCAGCCAAGTGGCGAACACTGAAGCTTTCTTT.

This sequence joins TRBV10-3 and TRBJ1-1, with D maybe TRBD1 (5 bases). Germline V gene data show CDR1 as ENHRY and CDR2 as SYGVKD. V lost 10 bases to trimming and J lost 1 base, with 16 bases between them. This CDR3 is 14 amino acids long. The CDR3 is CATRPPQGNTEAFF. CDR3 DNA sequence: TGTGCCACCAGACCGCCCCAGGGGAACACTGAAGCTTTCTTT.

This clonotype was observed many times. The gene calls are TRBV7-9 and TRBJ2-7, with D possibly being TRBD1 (6 bases). The length of the CDR3 is 13 residues. Trimming removed 5 bases at V and 6 bases at J, with 14 bases between. In germline, CDR1 is SEHNR, CDR2 FQNEAQ (reference sequence). Here the CDR3 reads CASSANRASEQYF. The CDR3 DNA reads as TGTGCCAGCAGCGCGAACAGGGCGTCCGAGCAGTACTTC.

This clonotype has ten or more counts. The chain combines TRBV14 with TRBJ1-5; 8 nucleotides line up with TRBD1. The trim removed 5 bases at V and 1 base at J, leaving 13 bases unmatched. CDR3 length: 18 residues. CDR1 is SGHDN and CDR2 is FVKESK in the germline V gene. DNA of the CDR3: TGTGCCAGCAGCAATCGTAGGCAGGGGGCGCGAAGCAATCAGCCCCAGCATTTT. It specifies CASSNRRQGARSNQPQHF.

For this clonotype: No conserved phenylalanine or tryptophan ends this CDR3, so it is likely a read error. The chain carries TRBV25-1 and TRBJ2-7; 10 nucleotides agree with TRBD1. The CDR3 runs 13 residues. Germline V gives CDR1 MGHDK, CDR2 SYGVNS. Losses at the gene ends were 6 bases for V and 3 bases for J; bases not matched to a gene: 2. CDR3 in amino acids: CASRGTGDYEQYL. The CDR3, as DNA: TGTGCCAGCAGGGGGACAGGGGACTACGAGCAGTACCTC.

The chain has TRBV2 and TRBJ1-1, with TRBD1 as a possible D gene (5 bases). This CDR3 has 16 residues. V lost 8 bases and J 1 base, leaving 20 bases between the germline ends. From germline, CDR1 is SNHLY and CDR2 FYNNEI. The CDR3 sequence is CASGPLYRSTNTEAFF. In nucleotides, the CDR3 is TGTGCCAGCGGCCCCCTTTACAGGTCTACGAACACTGAAGCTTTCTTT.

A note on this clonotype: The junction shows a germline mismatch at one end, possibly a read error. V and J are TRBV4-1 and TRBJ2-3, with D tentatively TRBD2 (6 bases). There are 16 residues in the CDR3. CDR1 and CDR2 (germline): MGHRA, YSYEKL. CDR3 coding DNA: TGTGCCAGCAGCCAAGTGGGGGGAATGGCCACAGATACGCAGTATTTT. It translates to CASSQVGGMATDTQYF.

The CDR3 loop reads CASSMIGLAGGPVSYEQYF. CDR3 in DNA: TGTGCCAGTAGTATGATTGGACTAGCGGGAGGGCCGGTCTCCTACGAGCAGTACTTC. The rearrangement joins TRBV19 to TRBJ2-7; TRBD2 aligns across 15 bases. Germline trimming cut 3 bases from V and 0 bases from J; bases unmatched to any gene: 9. The germline gives CDR1 LNHDA, CDR2 SQIVND (reference sequence). The CDR3 has 19 amino acids.

The chain combines TRBV19 with TRBJ1-5; D perhaps matches TRBD1 (5 bases). This CDR3 contains 17 residues. Trimming stripped 5 bases from V and 3 bases from J, with 20 bases between. Germline loops: CDR1 LNHDA, CDR2 SQIVND (reference sequence). As DNA, the CDR3 is TGTGCCAGTAGTTCCGACAGCAGAATCTACCCCAATCAGCCCCAGCATTTT. Translating it yields CASSSDSRIYPNQPQHF.

The J gene is TRBJ1-5, the V gene TRBV27; D is undetermined. CDR3 length: 13 amino acids. Germline V lookup: CDR1 MNHEY, CDR2 SMNVEV (reference sequence). Trimming pared 3 bases from V and 7 bases from J, leaving 10 bases between. The CDR3 nucleotides read TGTGCCAGCAGTTTTGGGCTGAGGCAGCCCCAGCATTTT. Translating gives CASSFGLRQPQHF.

The chain links TRBV29-1 to TRBJ2-5; possibly TRBD1 or TRBD2 for D (6 bases each). This CDR3 comprises 13 residues. Between the trimmed V and J ends, which lost 4 bases and 4 bases, there was a span of 13 bases. Germline V gene lookup returns CDR1 SQVTM and CDR2 ANQGSEA. In DNA form, the CDR3 reads TGCAGCGTTGCTGGGGGGCCCGGAGAGACCCAGTACTTC. As protein: CSVAGGPGETQYF.

V and J are TRBV7-2 and TRBJ2-7; TRBD2 aligns across 9 bases. This CDR3 is 15 amino acids long. Losses at the gene ends were 5 bases for V and 1 base for J; bases not matched to a gene: 6. CDR1 SGHTA and CDR2 FQGNSA come from the germline V gene. The CDR3 region is CASSRTSGRSYEQYF. In nucleotides, the CDR3 is TGTGCCAGCAGCCGGACGAGCGGGAGGTCCTACGAGCAGTACTTC.

The chain uses TRBV29-1 and TRBJ1-1, with D perhaps matching TRBD1 (5 bases). The germline V gene encodes CDR1 SQVTM and CDR2 ANQGSEA. This CDR3 region has 15 residues. Trimming shortened V by 0 bases and J by 1 base, and 12 bases separated the two germline ends. CDR3 in amino acids: CSVEDPAGGNTEAFF. CDR3 DNA sequence: TGCAGCGTTGAAGATCCAGCCGGGGGGAACACTGAAGCTTTCTTT.

Ten or more counts support this clonotype. This chain links TRBV19 with TRBJ1-2; weak D call: TRBD1 (5 bases). Germline V gives CDR1 LNHDA, CDR2 SQIVND (reference sequence). Trimming took 5 bases from V and 6 from J, leaving 13 bases between them. This CDR3 spans 13 amino acids. The CDR3 nucleotides are TGTGCCAGTAGTGCCGCCGGGACCCATGGCTACACCTTC. Translation: CASSAAGTHGYTF.

This clonotype was counted at least ten times. The J gene is TRBJ1-1, the V gene TRBV7-9; D remains unclear. From germline, CDR1 is SEHNR and CDR2 FQNEAQ (reference sequence). The CDR3 is 12 amino acids. Between the trimmed V and J ends, which lost 3 bases and 9 bases, there was a span of 11 bases. CDR3 sequence (DNA): TGTGCCAGCAGCTTTCGGGAAGGTAAAGCTTTCTTT. It is translated as CASSFREGKAFF.

This clonotype occurred a few times. This chain connects TRBV5-6 to TRBJ2-7, with D maybe TRBD1 (6 bases). The V end was cut by 4 bases, the J end by 2 bases, with 13 bases between. This CDR3 is 14 amino acids long. Germline lookup yields CDR1 SGHDT and CDR2 YYEEEE. The CDR3 sequence: CASSHWTEPYEQYF. CDR3 coding DNA: TGTGCCAGCAGCCACTGGACAGAGCCCTACGAGCAGTACTTC.

The J gene is TRBJ1-6, the V gene TRBV4-2; D possibly corresponds to TRBD1 (6 bases). The CDR3 contains 15 residues. The germline V and J ends were trimmed by 3 bases and 10 bases, with 16 bases remaining between them. CDR1 LGHNA and CDR2 YNFKEQ come from the germline V gene. The CDR3 spells CASSHGQIMGSPLHF. The CDR3 DNA sequence: TGTGCCAGCAGCCACGGACAGATAATGGGGTCACCCCTCCACTTT.

This clonotype was detected many times. The V gene is TRBV9, the J gene TRBJ2-2; D call uncertain. CDR1 SGDLS and CDR2 YYNGEE come from the germline V gene. This CDR3 spans 15 amino acids. V dropped 3 bases and J dropped 5 bases, with 14 bases sitting between them. The CDR3 DNA is TGTGCCAGCAGCGCAGGACCGATCGAAACCGGGGAGCTGTTTTTT. The encoded protein is CASSAGPIETGELFF.

The V call is TRBV29-1, the J call TRBJ1-1; a weak D match, TRBD1 (6 bases). Germline values: CDR1 SQVTM, CDR2 ANQGSEA. V was clipped by 0 bases and J by 7 bases, with 12 bases between them. This CDR3 region has 13 residues. The CDR3 loop reads CSVEEGDNGEAFF. The CDR3 DNA reads TGCAGCGTTGAAGAAGGGGACAACGGTGAAGCTTTCTTT.